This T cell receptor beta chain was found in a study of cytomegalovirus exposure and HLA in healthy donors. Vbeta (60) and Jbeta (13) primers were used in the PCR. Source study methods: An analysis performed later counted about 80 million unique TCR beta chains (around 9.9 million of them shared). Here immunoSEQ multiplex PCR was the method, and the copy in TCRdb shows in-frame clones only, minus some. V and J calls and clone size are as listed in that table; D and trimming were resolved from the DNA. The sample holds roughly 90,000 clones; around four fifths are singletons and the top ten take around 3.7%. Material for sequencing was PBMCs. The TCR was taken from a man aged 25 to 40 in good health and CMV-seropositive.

The CDR3 spells CSVELTGQGAAGANVLTF. The CDR3 nucleotides are TGCAGCGTTGAATTGACCGGACAGGGGGCGGCTGGGGCCAACGTCCTGACTTTC. The chain carries TRBV29-1 and TRBJ2-6; TRBD1 matches 11 bases. Germline V gene lookup returns CDR1 SQVTM and CDR2 ANQGSEA. With V trimmed by 2 bases and J by 2 bases, 8 bases remained unmatched. The CDR3 has 18 amino acids.